The clone carrying this TCR beta chain was recorded a few times. Primed by a sample-barcoded 5' primer and a J-beta primer mix, a second PCR proceeded for about 6 to 11 cycles. TCRdb analysed the 5' RACE reads with MiXCR anew, one entry per CDR3 protein. The sample records fewer than 1 million distinct CDR3 sequences, around 43% being singletons. The entry originates in a study of blood T cells in healthy people across ages. The germline gives CDR1 DFQATT, CDR2 SNEGSKA (reference sequence). The CDR3 has 15 residues. The germline V and J ends were trimmed by 5 bases and 0 bases, with 11 bases remaining between them.

The chain recombines TRBV20-1 with TRBJ2-6, with D unresolved. The TCR originated in a man aged 55 to 69 in good health. The material sequenced was blood. CDR3 coding DNA: TGCAGTGCTTGGTCTTCGGGCTCTGGGGCCAACGTCCTGACTTTC. Its protein is CSAWSSGSGANVLTF.